The entry below describes one T cell receptor beta chain. The antigen is unknown. Stage II-IVA oral cavity squamous cell carcinoma was new and untreated by systemic or radiation therapy. Cohort: HPV-negative, locally advanced oral cavity squamous cell carcinoma patients. The protocol was immunoSEQ multiplex PCR, while the TCRdb copy is restricted to in-frame clones and leaves out a portion. The sample contains about 14,000 clones, approximately 71% of which appear only once. This record belongs to a study of neoadjuvant anti-PD-1 for oral cavity cancer. Broader study findings: Treg/Th17 ratio rose with pretreatment blood and fell with post-treatment tumor TCRbeta clonality.

The CDR3 covers 11 residues. Trimming took off 5 bases at V and 6 bases at J, with 4 bases between the two ends. Looked up from germline, CDR1 is SGHVS and CDR2 is FNYEAQ. V and J are TRBV7-6 and TRBJ2-2; D not resolved. The TCR sequence derives from a person between 40 and 79 years old with oral cavity squamous cell carcinoma. Here the sequenced sample was PBMCs, taken before nivolumab (anti-PD-1) treatment. CDR3 bases: TGTGCCAGCAGCCCCTCCGGGGAGCTGTTTTTT. Residues: CASSPSGELFF.